This T cell receptor (beta chain) was recovered during a study of OX40 agonist ivuxolimab in advanced cancers. The study, taken as a whole, reports: Expanded peripheral T cells had an undetermined antigen specificity.

Germline V CDR1 and CDR2: KGHSH, LQKENI. This CDR3 comprises 16 residues. V was shortened by 2 bases and J by 4 bases, with 17 bases between the two germline ends. This table comes from immunoSEQ multiplex PCR, and its TCRdb copy is limited to in-frame clones, with some not included. The data hold some 150,000 clones, with about nine tenths observed a single time. Details on this clone: Its specificity is unknown.

Sequenced here: CD4+ or CD8+ T cells sorted from blood, sampled in a trial of the OX40 agonist ivuxolimab. The rearrangement uses TRBV18 and TRBJ1-2, with D perhaps matching TRBD1 (5 bases). The receptor was isolated from an adult with an advanced solid tumor such as melanoma, head and neck, liver or kidney cancer. CDR3: CASSPGTRLLSYGYTF. CDR3 in DNA: TGTGCCAGCTCACCAGGGACTCGTCTCCTAAGCTATGGCTACACCTTC.